This T cell receptor (beta chain) comes out of a study of blood T cell repertoires in COVID-19 (dated by TCRdb to about 2020). With respect to the entire study: The collaborator samples originated in the United States, Italy and Spain and spanned the acute and convalescent phases of COVID-19. The material from the prospective study consisted of cDNA or gDNA derived from T cells, B-cell-depleted T cells, or PBMCs. Subjects who had been exposed to COVID-19, were actively infected with it, or had recovered from it provided the deeply sampled blood TCRbeta repertoires that made up the dataset. The repertoires were released in a freely available public database intended as a resource for research on the immune response to SARS-CoV-2. The samples were drawn from the first 160 participants of the ongoing ImmuneRACE study and from over a thousand subjects provided by 6 global collaborators. Nearly every sample came with metadata listing a de-identified subject ID, COVID-19 status, age in years and sex. HLA class I and class II types, where available, came from metadata supplied by the sample provider rather than from assay-based typing. General study outcomes and caveats: The quantity of clinical and demographic metadata differed by source and by participant and was supplied without curation.

Taken from the germline V gene, the CDR1 and CDR2 loops are SGHTA and FQGTGA. V lost 2 bases and J lost 2 bases; the stretch between them is 5 bases long. The CDR3 spans 13 residues, from the cysteine through the phenylalanine. The DNA shown is the 39-base CDR3, in frame from base 1. Comment on this clone: The antigen this receptor binds is unknown. No qualities accompany the bases; no much larger clone lies one base away.

Each collaborating institution followed its own protocols to collect whole blood in K2EDTA tubes. For TCRbeta analysis, collaborators shipped samples as frozen whole blood, isolated PBMCs, or DNA extracted from either of those sample types. TCRbeta CDR3 regions were amplified from genomic DNA by means of the immunoSEQ Assay, a bias-controlled multiplex PCR. On the authors' methods: Nucleated cell counts per sample were estimated from amplification of reference gene primers within the assay. To quantify the absolute abundance of each unique TCRbeta CDR3 rearrangement, sequence reads were collapsed and filtered. For each sample, productive Simpson clonality was calculated as the square root of Simpson's diversity index across productive rearrangements. Imported from immuneACCESS, the table was reduced by TCRdb to in-frame sequences with V and J called. These copies leave out some clones; in studies compared against another copy, an unresolved V gene accounts for under half, and the cause of the remainder is not known. The V and J calls and clone size were taken over from that table, and D and trimming were inferred from the DNA. The sample records 80,000 to 100,000 clones, 90% to 95% of which are singletons. The top ten hold 1.8% of the sample.

This sequence uses TRBV7-3 and TRBJ2-3, with the D gene not confidently named. This receptor was taken from a human donor with active COVID-19. The donor label of this sample is uncertain. The sequenced sample consisted of peripheral blood. The CDR3 protein: CASSLENTDTQYF. The nucleotide sequence is TGTGCCAGCAGCTTAGAGAACACAGATACGCAGTATTTT. With all but the CDR3 taken from the reference TRBV7-3 and TRBJ2-3 genes, the full variable domain is: GAGVSQTPSNKVTEKGKYVELRCDPISGHTALYWYRQSLGQGPEFLIYFQGTGAADDSGLPNDRFFAVRPEGSVSTLKIQRTERGDSAVYLCASSLENTDTQYFGPGTRLTVL.